The sample holds a few counts of the clone carrying this T cell receptor (beta chain). Its antigen is not identified. Time point specified: patch test 2, 6 weeks after DPC sensitization. Treatment of the sample: therapeutic diphenylcyclopropenone sensitization with weekly scalp DPC. Blood was collected ahead of every patch test applied. The data were taken from a study of human T cells and chemical hapten exposure. The study's findings and limits: Against controls, expanded TCRs gave rise to significantly more large CDR3 similarity clusters.

In the original processing: Sequenced samples showed a median of around 100,000 TCRs each, with counts running from about 20,000 to 690,000. MiXCR, run by TCRdb on the RACE reads, gives a single entry per CDR3 protein. V and J calls and clone size were set by TCRdb, not the authors. The sample shows 120,000 to 150,000 distinct CDR3 sequences, about 12% of them seen only once. Germline V gene data show CDR1 as LNHDA and CDR2 as SQIVND (reference sequence). There are 14 residues in the CDR3. Between the trimmed V and J ends, which lost 3 bases and 0 bases, there was a span of 8 bases. The TCR was taken from a woman in her forties or fifties with alopecia areata. Some clones in this sample may be carry-over from other donors' samples. V gene TRBV19 combines with J gene TRBJ1-1; D perhaps matches TRBD1 (6 bases). The material sequenced was whole blood, taken in connection with sensitization to the hapten diphenylcyclopropenone (DPC). The CDR3 sequence: CASSIGQMNTEAFF. CDR3 coding DNA: TGTGCCAGTAGTATTGGACAGATGAACACTGAAGCTTTCTTT.